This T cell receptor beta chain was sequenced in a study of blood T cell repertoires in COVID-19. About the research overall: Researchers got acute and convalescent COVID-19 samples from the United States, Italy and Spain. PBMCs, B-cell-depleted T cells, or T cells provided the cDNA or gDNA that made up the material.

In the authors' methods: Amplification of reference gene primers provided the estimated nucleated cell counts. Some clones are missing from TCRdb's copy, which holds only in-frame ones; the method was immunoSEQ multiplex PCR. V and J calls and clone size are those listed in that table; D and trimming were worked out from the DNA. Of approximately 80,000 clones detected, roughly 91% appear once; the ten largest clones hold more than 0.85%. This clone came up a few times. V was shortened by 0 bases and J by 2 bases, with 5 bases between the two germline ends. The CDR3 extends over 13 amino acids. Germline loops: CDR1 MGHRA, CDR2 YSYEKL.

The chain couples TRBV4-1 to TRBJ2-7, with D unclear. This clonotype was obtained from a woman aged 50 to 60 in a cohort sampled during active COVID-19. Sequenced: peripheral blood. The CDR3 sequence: CASSQDRAYEQYF. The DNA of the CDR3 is TGCGCCAGCAGCCAAGATCGGGCCTACGAGCAGTACTTC.